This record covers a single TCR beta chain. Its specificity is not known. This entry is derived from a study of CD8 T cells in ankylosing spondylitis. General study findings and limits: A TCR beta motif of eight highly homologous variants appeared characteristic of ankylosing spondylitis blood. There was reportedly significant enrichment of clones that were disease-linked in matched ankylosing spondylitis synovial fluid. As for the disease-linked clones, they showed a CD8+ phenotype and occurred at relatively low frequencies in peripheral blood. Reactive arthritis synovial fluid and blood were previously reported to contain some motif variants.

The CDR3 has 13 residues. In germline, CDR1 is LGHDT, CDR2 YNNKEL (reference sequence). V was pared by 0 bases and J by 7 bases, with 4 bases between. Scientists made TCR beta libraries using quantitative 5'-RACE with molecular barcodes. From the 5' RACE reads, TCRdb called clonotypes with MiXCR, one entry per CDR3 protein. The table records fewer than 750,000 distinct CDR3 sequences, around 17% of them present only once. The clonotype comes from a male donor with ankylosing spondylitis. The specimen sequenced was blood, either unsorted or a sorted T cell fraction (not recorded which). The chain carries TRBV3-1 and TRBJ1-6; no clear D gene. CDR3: CASSQDYNSPLHF. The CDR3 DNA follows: TGTGCCAGCAGCCAAGATTACAATTCACCCCTCCACTTT.